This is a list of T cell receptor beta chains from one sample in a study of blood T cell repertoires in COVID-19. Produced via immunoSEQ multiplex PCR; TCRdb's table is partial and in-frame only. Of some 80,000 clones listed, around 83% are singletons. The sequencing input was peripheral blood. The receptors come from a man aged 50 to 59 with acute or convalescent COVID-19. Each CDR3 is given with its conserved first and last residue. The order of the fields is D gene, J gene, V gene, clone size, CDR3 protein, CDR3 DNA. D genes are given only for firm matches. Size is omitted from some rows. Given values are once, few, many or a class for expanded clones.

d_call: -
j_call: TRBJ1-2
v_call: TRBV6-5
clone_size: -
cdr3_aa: CASSYFQGRVNYGYTF
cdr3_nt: TGTGCCAGCAGTTACTTTCAGGGGAGGGTCAACTATGGCTACACCTTC

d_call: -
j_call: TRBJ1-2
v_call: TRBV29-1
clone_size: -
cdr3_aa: CSVDRVDYGYTF
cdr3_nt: TGCAGCGTTGACCGGGTTGACTATGGCTACACCTTC

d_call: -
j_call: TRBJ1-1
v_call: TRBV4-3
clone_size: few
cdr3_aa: CASSQDRTLNTEAFF
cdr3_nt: TGCGCCAGCAGCCAAGATCGGACATTGAACACTGAAGCTTTCTTT

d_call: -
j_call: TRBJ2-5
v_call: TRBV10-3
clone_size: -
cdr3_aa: CAISSAGETQYF
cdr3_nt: TGTGCCATCAGTTCCGCAGGGGAGACCCAGTACTTC

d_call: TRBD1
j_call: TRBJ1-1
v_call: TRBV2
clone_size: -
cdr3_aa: CASSPQGFGTEAFF
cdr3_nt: TGTGCCAGCAGCCCACAGGGGTTCGGCACTGAAGCTTTCTTT

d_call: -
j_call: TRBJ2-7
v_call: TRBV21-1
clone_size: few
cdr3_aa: CASSQDLLADRSYEQYF
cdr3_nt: TGTGCCAGCAGCCAGGACCTGCTAGCGGACCGCTCCTACGAGCAGTACTTC

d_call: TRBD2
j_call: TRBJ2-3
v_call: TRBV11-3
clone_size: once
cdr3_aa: CASSPRREASTDTQYF
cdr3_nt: TGTGCCAGCAGCCCCCGGCGGGAGGCAAGCACAGATACGCAGTATTTT

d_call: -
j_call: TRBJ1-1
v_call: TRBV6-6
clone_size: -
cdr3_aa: CASPAGVGTEAFF
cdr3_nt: TGTGCCAGCCCGGCGGGGGTCGGCACTGAAGCTTTCTTT

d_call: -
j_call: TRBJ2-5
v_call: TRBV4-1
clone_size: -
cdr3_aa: CASSQEGGTQETQYF
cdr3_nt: TGCGCCAGCAGCCAAGAAGGAGGGACCCAAGAGACCCAGTACTTC

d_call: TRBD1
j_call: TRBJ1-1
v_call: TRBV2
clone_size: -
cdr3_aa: CASSVRGRETEAFF
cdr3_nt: TGTGCCAGCAGTGTGAGGGGGCGAGAAACTGAAGCTTTCTTT

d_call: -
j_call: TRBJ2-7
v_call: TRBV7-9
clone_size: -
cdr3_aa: CASSDRNEQYF
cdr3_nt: TGTGCCAGCAGCGACAGGAACGAGCAGTACTTC

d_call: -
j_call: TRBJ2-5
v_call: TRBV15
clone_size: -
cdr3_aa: CATSRAGHQETQYF
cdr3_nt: TGTGCCACCAGCAGAGCGGGACATCAAGAGACCCAGTACTTC

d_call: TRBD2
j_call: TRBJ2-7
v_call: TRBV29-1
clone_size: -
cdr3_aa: CSVVIAGGSYEQYF
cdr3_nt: TGCAGCGTAGTGATAGCGGGAGGGTCCTACGAGCAGTACTTC

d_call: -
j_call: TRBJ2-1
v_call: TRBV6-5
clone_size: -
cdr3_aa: CASKGGGFNEQFF
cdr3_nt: TGTGCCAGCAAAGGCGGGGGCTTCAATGAGCAGTTCTTC

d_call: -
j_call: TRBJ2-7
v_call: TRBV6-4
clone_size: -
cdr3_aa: CASSRPSACSYEQYF
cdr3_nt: TGTGCCAGCTCGAGGCCTAGCGCCTGCTCCTACGAGCAGTACTTC

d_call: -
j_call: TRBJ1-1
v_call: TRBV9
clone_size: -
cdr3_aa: CASSVLTGMNTEAFF
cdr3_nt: TGTGCCAGCAGCGTACTAACAGGAATGAACACTGAAGCTTTCTTT

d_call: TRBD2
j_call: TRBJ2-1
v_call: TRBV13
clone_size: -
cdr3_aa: CASSLGLANALEFF
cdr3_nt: TGTGCCAGCAGCCTTGGACTAGCGAACGCTCTGGAGTTCTTC

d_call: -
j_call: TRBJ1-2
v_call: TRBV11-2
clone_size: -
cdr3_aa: CASSSLRVTYGYTF
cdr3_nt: TGTGCCAGCAGCTCTCTCCGGGTTACCTATGGCTACACCTTC

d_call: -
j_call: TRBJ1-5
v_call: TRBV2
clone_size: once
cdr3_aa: CASSAGSGNQPQHF
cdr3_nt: TGTGCCAGCAGTGCTGGGTCGGGTAATCAGCCCCAGCATTTT

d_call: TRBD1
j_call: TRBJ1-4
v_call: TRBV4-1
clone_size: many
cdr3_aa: CASSRPGGDLFF
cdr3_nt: TGCGCCAGCAGCCGACCAGGGGGAGACCTGTTTTTT

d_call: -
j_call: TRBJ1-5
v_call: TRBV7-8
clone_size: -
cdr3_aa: CASSPQQGYSNQPQHF
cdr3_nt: TGTGCCAGCAGCCCCCAACAGGGCTATAGCAATCAGCCCCAGCATTTT

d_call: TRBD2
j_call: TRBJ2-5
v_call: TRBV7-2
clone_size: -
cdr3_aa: CASSSGGLAQETQYF
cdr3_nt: TGTGCCAGCAGCTCAGGGGGACTAGCCCAAGAGACCCAGTACTTC

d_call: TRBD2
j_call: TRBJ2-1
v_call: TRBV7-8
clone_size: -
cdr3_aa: CASSLGGSGSSYNEQFF
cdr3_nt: TGTGCCAGCAGCTTAGGGGGTAGCGGGAGCTCCTACAATGAGCAGTTCTTC

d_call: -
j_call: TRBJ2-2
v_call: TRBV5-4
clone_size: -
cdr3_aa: CASMGSGELFF
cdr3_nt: TGTGCCAGCATGGGCTCCGGGGAGCTGTTTTTT

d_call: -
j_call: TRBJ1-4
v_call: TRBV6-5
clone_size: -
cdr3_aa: CASSYRRGNEKLFF
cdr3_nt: TGTGCCAGCAGTTATAGGAGGGGTAATGAAAAACTGTTTTTT

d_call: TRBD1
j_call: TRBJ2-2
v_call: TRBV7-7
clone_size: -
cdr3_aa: CASSTGTGNPGELFF
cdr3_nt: TGTGCCAGCAGCACCGGGACAGGGAATCCCGGGGAGCTGTTTTTT

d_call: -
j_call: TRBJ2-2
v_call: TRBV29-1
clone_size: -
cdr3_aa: CSVVRGTGELFF
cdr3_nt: TGCAGCGTTGTGAGAGGCACCGGGGAGCTGTTTTTT

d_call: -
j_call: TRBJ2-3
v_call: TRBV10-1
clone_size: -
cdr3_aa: CASSESTAGDTQYF
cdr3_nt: TGCGCCAGCAGTGAGTCGACGGCGGGAGATACGCAGTATTTT